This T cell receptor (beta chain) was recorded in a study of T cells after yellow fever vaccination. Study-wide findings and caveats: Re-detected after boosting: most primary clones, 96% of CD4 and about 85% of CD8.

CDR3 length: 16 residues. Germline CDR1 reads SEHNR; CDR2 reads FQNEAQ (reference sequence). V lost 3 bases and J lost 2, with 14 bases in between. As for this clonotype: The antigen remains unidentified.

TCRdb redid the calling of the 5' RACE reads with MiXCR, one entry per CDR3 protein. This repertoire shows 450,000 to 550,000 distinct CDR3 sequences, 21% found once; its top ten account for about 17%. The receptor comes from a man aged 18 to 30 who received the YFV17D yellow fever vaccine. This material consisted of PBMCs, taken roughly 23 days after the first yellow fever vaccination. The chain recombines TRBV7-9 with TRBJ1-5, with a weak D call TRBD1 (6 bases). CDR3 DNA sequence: TGTGCCAGCAGCTTTTCTGGGGGGGGCCGCAATCAGCCCCAGCATTTT. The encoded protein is CASSFSGGGRNQPQHF.